What follows is one T cell receptor beta chain and its context. Its cognate antigen is unknown. The junction had 2 bases not matched to a gene; V was cut back by 0 bases and J by 5 bases. The CDR3 runs to 15 residues. The germline V gene encodes CDR1 LGHNA and CDR2 YNFKEQ. The source of the sample is a study of metastatic and nonmetastatic thyroid tumors. Study overall: Malignant thyroid and benign thyroid patients provided blood and tumor or nodule tissue whose repertoires were compared.

TCRdb reanalyzed the PCR reads via MiXCR. This sample has about 64,000 clones; around 15% occur once, and the top ten carry around 9%. Each patient came to thyroid surgery without any prior treatment (of any kind). Study outcomes and limitations: For both blood and tumor, malignant thyroid tumors reportedly showed significantly higher TCR beta diversity than benign nodules did.

The V gene is TRBV4-2, the J gene TRBJ2-5; TRBD2 aligns across 11 bases. Sequencing was carried out using blood. The TCR originated in a male donor with papillary thyroid cancer or a benign thyroid nodule (not recorded which). Some clones in this sample may be carry-over from other donors' samples. The CDR3, as DNA: TGTGCCAGCAGCCAAGAACTAGCGGGAGTGGAGACCCAGTACTTC. Its translation is CASSQELAGVETQYF.